This record covers a single TCR beta chain. This record belongs to a study of blood T cell repertoires in COVID-19. Study-wide context: Acute and convalescent COVID-19 samples came from the United States, Italy and Spain.

TCRdb keeps only in-frame clones here, not all; method: immunoSEQ multiplex PCR. The sample records about 25,000 clones, 82% being singletons. Germline-derived CDR1 and CDR2 are LNHDA and SQIVND (reference sequence). The CDR3 spans 15 residues. Trimming stripped 9 bases from V and 7 bases from J, with 21 bases between. V usage is TRBV19 and J usage is TRBJ2-2; possible D gene TRBD2, 6 bases. Source material: peripheral blood. The sequence came from a man aged 80 or over with active or convalescent COVID-19. CDR3 DNA: TGTGCCAGCCGGGACGCGCCGCTCGGGGGCGGGGAGCTGTTTTTT. Translating gives CASRDAPLGGGELFF.